This T cell receptor beta chain was profiled in a study of blood T cell repertoires in COVID-19. About the research overall: PBMCs, B-cell-depleted T cells, or T cells were the source of the cDNA or gDNA that made up the material.

All recovered Cohort 3 donors got two negative PCRs, got clearance, or saw symptom resolution. V was clipped by 4 bases and J by 4 bases; unmatched bases: 9. CDR1 and CDR2 (germline): SNHLY, FYNNEI. This CDR3 region has 15 residues. Methods used by the authors: Counts of nucleated cells, estimated from reference gene primer amplification, were obtained. Clones were read by immunoSEQ multiplex PCR, and TCRdb kept only the in-frame ones, dropping some. For V, J and clone size, that table is used; D and trimming come from the DNA. The profile shows 150,000 to 200,000 clones, 70% to 85% of them singletons.

The receptor comes from a man between 50 and 59 years old who had recovered from COVID-19. Input material: PBMCs or T cells enriched from blood (not recorded which). The rearrangement uses TRBV2 and TRBJ1-1, with 7 bases lining up with TRBD1. The CDR3 sequence is CASSGGRGLGTEAFF. CDR3 DNA sequence: TGTGCCAGCAGTGGCGGCAGGGGGTTAGGCACTGAAGCTTTCTTT.